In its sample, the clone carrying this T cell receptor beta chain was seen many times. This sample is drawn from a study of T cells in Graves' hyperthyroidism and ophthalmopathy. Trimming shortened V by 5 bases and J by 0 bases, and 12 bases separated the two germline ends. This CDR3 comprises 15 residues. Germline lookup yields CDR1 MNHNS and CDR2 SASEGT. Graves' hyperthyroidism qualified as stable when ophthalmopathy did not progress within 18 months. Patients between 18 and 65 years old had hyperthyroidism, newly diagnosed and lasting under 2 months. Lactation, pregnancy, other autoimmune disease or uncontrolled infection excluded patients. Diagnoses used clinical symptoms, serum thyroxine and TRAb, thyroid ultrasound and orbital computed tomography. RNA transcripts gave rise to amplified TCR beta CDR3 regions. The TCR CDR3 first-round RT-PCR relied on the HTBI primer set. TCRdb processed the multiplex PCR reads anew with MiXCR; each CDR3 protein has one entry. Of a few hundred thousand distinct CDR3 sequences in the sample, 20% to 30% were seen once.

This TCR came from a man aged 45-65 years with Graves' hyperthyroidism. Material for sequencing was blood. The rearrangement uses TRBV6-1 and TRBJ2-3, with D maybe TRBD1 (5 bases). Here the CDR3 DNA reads TGTGCCAGCAGTTGGCAGACAGCTAGCACAGATACGCAGTATTTT. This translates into CASSWQTASTDTQYF.